Listed below are T cell receptor beta chains from one sample, sequenced in a study of type 1 and type 2 diabetes patients. TCRdb fed the multiplex PCR reads into MiXCR, producing one record per CDR3 protein. This sample has 250,000 to 300,000 distinct CDR3 sequences, with approximately 50% found just once. The material sequenced was peripheral blood mononuclear cells (PBMCs). These receptors were taken from a man younger than 35 with type 2 diabetes. Both conserved end residues are trimmed from each CDR3.

j_gene,v_gene,CDR3aa
TRBJ2-1,TRBV28,ASSPPTGAYEQF
TRBJ2-7,TRBV27,ASSPQGLEQY
TRBJ2-7,TRBV5-1,ASTGTANYEQY
TRBJ2-7,TRBV10-3,AISAGTEQY
TRBJ1-6,TRBV6-5,ASSYSPRANSPLH
TRBJ2-3,TRBV7-3,ASSLKGEGTQY
TRBJ1-1,TRBV19,ASIPRVGTEAF
TRBJ2-3,TRBV4-1,ASSQWGGLAGDTQY
TRBJ1-5,TRBV20-1,SAQRDTDQPQH
TRBJ2-5,TRBV30,AWSVGTKGETQY
TRBJ2-3,TRBV9,ASSVDAGGPADTQY
TRBJ1-1,TRBV30,AWRGGIEAF
TRBJ2-1,TRBV9,ASSEASGNYEQF
TRBJ2-7,TRBV7-2,ASTPRHDRVTGYEQY
TRBJ2-5,TRBV7-8,ASSPRDRTIVETQY
TRBJ2-7,TRBV7-2,ASSSSIRFYEQY
TRBJ1-2,TRBV7-8,ASSSQTGQNYGYT
TRBJ2-7,TRBV9,ASSVEGGQGDGQY
TRBJ2-7,TRBV3-1,ASSSRQGARTYEQY
TRBJ2-5,TRBV10-3,ATTGQLLQETQY
TRBJ2-2,TRBV5-1,ASSLAEGYGTGELF
TRBJ1-2,TRBV20-1,SARGPGHLVYGYT
TRBJ2-7,TRBV2,ASSEGPSGTAYEQY
TRBJ1-1,TRBV4-2,ASSREGQGGTEAF
TRBJ1-2,TRBV7-9,ASSPLGIGAGGYT
TRBJ1-1,TRBV11-2,ASSRAGQQNTEAF
TRBJ2-7,TRBV27,ASWSTRQPYEQY
TRBJ2-7,TRBV15,ATSRDRHAYEQY
TRBJ2-3,TRBV24-1,ATSKTADTQY
TRBJ2-7,TRBV6-5,ASSYSTVSEAGGPDYEQY
TRBJ2-6,TRBV6-6,ASTRTGLSRANVLT
TRBJ2-1,TRBV19,ASSIGAGQGYNEQF
TRBJ2-7,TRBV18,ASSPISAGGSYEQY
TRBJ1-1,TRBV6-6,ASIKEILNTEAF
TRBJ1-2,TRBV30,AWNSQGINGYT
TRBJ2-7,TRBV6-6,ASSFHQSSYEQY
TRBJ2-3,TRBV20-1,SARDMGAAWLTDTQY
TRBJ2-2,TRBV5-6,ASSLRVGTGELF
TRBJ1-6,TRBV7-2,ASSLEVGPSYNSPLH
TRBJ2-5,TRBV6-6,ASSESMGVQETQY
TRBJ1-2,TRBV29-1,SVLPTGNYGYT